This T cell receptor (beta chain) was obtained from a study of identifying expanded T cells in peripheral blood. Study-wide points: Roughly two-week clone count variance significantly increased as total template count grew. Technical replicates showed roughly 1.2 changed clones; roughly two weeks approximately 16; four weeks 19.

Data came from immunoSEQ multiplex PCR; TCRdb stores just in-frame clones and leaves some out. Of about 98,000 clones in the sample, more than 70% were seen once. During the collection period, no donor immune events like infections were recorded. As regards this clone: Its antigen is unknown.

J gave up 2 bases and V 5 bases, and 3 bases lay outside the gene matches. This CDR3 has 15 amino acids. Looked up from germline, CDR1 is SEHNR and CDR2 is FQNEAQ (reference sequence). The sample was blood. This clonotype originated in a person aged 18 to 75 in good health. J is TRBJ2-1 and V is TRBV7-9, with 10 bases that match TRBD1. CDR3 protein: CASSADRGAYNEQFF. CDR3 DNA: TGTGCCAGCAGCGCGGACAGGGGGGCCTACAATGAGCAGTTCTTC.